Below are 12 T cell receptor beta chains sequenced from a single sample in a study of cytomegalovirus exposure and HLA in healthy donors. PCR was performed using 60 Vbeta and 13 Jbeta primers. Clones were sequenced by immunoSEQ multiplex PCR, and TCRdb holds only the in-frame ones, with some missing. In total, the table holds over 90,000 clones. Sample: PBMCs. The receptors were gathered from a man aged 35 to 55 in good health and CMV-seronegative.

The chain carries TRBV6-6 and TRBJ2-7, with TRBD1 matching 8 bases. With 7 bases clipped from V and 7 bases from J, the junction kept 9 bases outside the gene matches. Germline V lookup: CDR1 MNHNY, CDR2 SVGAGI (reference sequence). This CDR3 has 13 residues. This CDR3 reads CASTPVQGAEQYF. The CDR3 nucleotides read TGTGCCAGCACTCCGGTGCAGGGGGCTGAGCAGTACTTC.

The rearrangement joins TRBV4-1 to TRBJ1-1; TRBD1 is a possible D gene (6 bases). CDR1 is MGHRA, CDR2 YSYEKL, per germline. This CDR3 is built from 16 residues. V was pared by 3 bases and J by 1 base, with 15 bases between. The CDR3: CASSQDTDRRNTEAFF. CDR3 bases: TGCGCCAGCAGCCAGGACACCGACAGGCGGAACACTGAAGCTTTCTTT.

The chain links TRBV7-2 to TRBJ1-2, with unresolved D. Per the germline V gene, CDR1 is SGHTA and CDR2 is FQGNSA. The CDR3 is 14 amino acids. Trimming removed 5 bases from V and 5 bases from J, with 15 bases in between. In DNA, the CDR3 is TGTGCCAGCAGCAACTATTCGATTGGGTATGGCTACACCTTC. Amino acid sequence: CASSNYSIGYGYTF.

The chain couples TRBV10-1 to TRBJ2-2; 7 bases fit TRBD1. Trimming took 6 bases from V and 6 from J; bases not matched to a gene: 7. This CDR3 has 14 amino acids. The germline CDR1 and CDR2 sequences are WNHNN and SYGVQD (reference sequence). The DNA for the CDR3 is TGCGCCAGCAGGATCGACAGGGAAGCCGGGGAGCTGTTTTTT. Its protein product is CASRIDREAGELFF.

This chain joins TRBV6-1 and TRBJ1-6; perhaps TRBD1 as D (6 bases). V lost 2 bases to trimming and J lost 11 bases, with 10 bases between them. Germline V gene data show CDR1 as MNHNS and CDR2 as SASEGT. The CDR3 has 13 amino acids. In DNA, the CDR3 is TGTGCCAGCAGTGAAACAGGGTCGGCACCCCTCCACTTT. It yields the protein CASSETGSAPLHF.

The V call is TRBV28, the J call TRBJ2-1, with 10 bases aligning to TRBD2. V lost 7 bases to trimming and J lost 9 bases; unmatched junction nucleotides: 18. In germline, CDR1 is MDHEN, CDR2 SYDVKM. CDR3 length: 17 amino acids. The CDR3, as DNA: TGTGCCAGCACCACCCTGGGGGTAGCGGGAGGTAGGCGTGAGCAGTTCTTC. Encoded protein: CASTTLGVAGGRREQFF.

The V and J genes are TRBV7-9 and TRBJ2-7, with 10 bases aligning to TRBD1. Germline trimming cut 4 bases from V and 6 bases from J; bases unmatched to any gene: 9. Germline-derived CDR1 and CDR2 are SEHNR and FQNEAQ (reference sequence). This CDR3 contains 15 residues. DNA of the CDR3: TGTGCCAGCAGCTCCCGCCCGGGACAGGGGTTCGAGCAGTACTTC. As protein: CASSSRPGQGFEQYF.

The CDR3 nucleotides read TGTGCCAGCAGTTTCGGGGGATCGGGAGAGACCCAGTACTTC. Translating gives CASSFGGSGETQYF. The rearrangement links TRBV6-6 to TRBJ2-5; D is possibly TRBD2 (6 bases). CDR3 length: 14 residues. V lost 4 bases to trimming and J lost 4 bases, with 13 bases between them. CDR1 MNHNY and CDR2 SVGAGI come from the germline V gene (reference sequence).

V is TRBV11-3 and J is TRBJ1-1; TRBD1 might be the D (6 bases). CDR1 and CDR2 (germline): SGHNT, YENEEA. Trimming took 5 bases from V and 5 from J, leaving 12 bases between them. The CDR3 sequence is 13 residues long. CDR3 amino acids: CASSVRGGTEAFF. DNA of the CDR3: TGTGCCAGCAGCGTCCGAGGGGGAACTGAAGCTTTCTTT.

The V call is TRBV9, the J call TRBJ1-3; 8 bases match TRBD1. The germline gives CDR1 SGDLS, CDR2 YYNGEE. There are 16 residues in the CDR3. V was pared by 0 bases and J by 6 bases, with 8 bases of the junction left unmatched. The CDR3, as DNA: TGTGCCAGCAGCGTAGCTCCAGGGGGCGTCGTAAACACCATATATTTT. The encoded protein is CASSVAPGGVVNTIYF.

The chain couples TRBV30 to TRBJ2-7; D perhaps matches TRBD2 (5 bases). V shed 0 bases and J shed 5 bases, with 8 bases lying between them. Germline V gene sequence: CDR1 GTSNPN, CDR2 SVGIG (reference sequence). The CDR3 length is 12 residues. CDR3 sequence reads: CAWSVRGDEQYF. In DNA form, the CDR3 reads TGTGCCTGGAGTGTACGGGGAGACGAGCAGTACTTC.

The gene calls are TRBV27 and TRBJ2-7; TRBD1 aligns across 12 bases. Germline lookup yields CDR1 MNHEY and CDR2 SMNVEV (reference sequence). This CDR3 region has 14 residues. Trimming took 5 bases from V and 6 from J; bases not matched to a gene: 5. This chain's CDR3 is CASSTGTGGFEQYF. The CDR3 DNA follows: TGTGCCAGCAGTACCGGGACAGGGGGCTTCGAGCAGTACTTC.